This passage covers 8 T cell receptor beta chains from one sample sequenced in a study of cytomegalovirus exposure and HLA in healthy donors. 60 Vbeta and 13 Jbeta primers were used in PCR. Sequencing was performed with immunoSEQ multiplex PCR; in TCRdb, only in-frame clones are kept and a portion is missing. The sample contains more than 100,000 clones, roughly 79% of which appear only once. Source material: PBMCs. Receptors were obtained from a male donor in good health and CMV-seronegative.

DNA for the CDR3: TGTGCCAGCAGCTTAGCCATAGGGACAGGGAAGGACGAGCAGTACTTC. This sequence encodes CASSLAIGTGKDEQYF. J is TRBJ2-7 and V is TRBV7-9, with TRBD1 matching over 9 bases. Per germline, CDR1 SEHNR and CDR2 FQNEAQ (reference sequence). The ends lost 0 bases at V and 5 bases at J; junction bases unmatched: 8. There are 16 residues in the CDR3. The whole variable domain, remainder taken from reference TRBV7-9 and TRBJ2-7, is DTGVSQNPRHKITKRGQNVTFRCDPISEHNRLYWYRQTLGQGPEFLTYFQNEAQLEKSRLLSDRFSAERPKGSFSTLEIQRTEQGDSAMYLCASSLAIGTGKDEQYFGPGTRLTVT.

The CDR3, as DNA: TGCGCCAGCAGCCAATCACTAGCGGGGGGGAGCACAGATACGCAGTATTTT. Translating gives CASSQSLAGGSTDTQYF. The J gene is TRBJ2-3, the V gene TRBV4-3, with TRBD2 identical over 13 bases. The ends lost 2 bases at V and 0 bases at J; junction bases unmatched: 2. There are 17 residues in the CDR3. In germline, CDR1 is LGHNA, CDR2 YSLEER.

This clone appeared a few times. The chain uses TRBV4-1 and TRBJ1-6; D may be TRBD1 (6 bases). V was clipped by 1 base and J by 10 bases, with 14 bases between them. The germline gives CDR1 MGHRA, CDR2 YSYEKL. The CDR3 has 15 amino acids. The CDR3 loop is CASSQAHREGSPLHF. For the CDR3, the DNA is TGCGCCAGCAGCCAAGCCCACAGGGAAGGATCACCCCTCCACTTT.

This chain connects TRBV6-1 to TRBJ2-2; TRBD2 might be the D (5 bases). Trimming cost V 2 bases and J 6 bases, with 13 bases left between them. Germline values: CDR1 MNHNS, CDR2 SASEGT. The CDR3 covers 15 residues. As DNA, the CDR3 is TGTGCCAGCAGTGAAAGGCAGCGAGGGTCCGGGGAGCTGTTTTTT. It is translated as CASSERQRGSGELFF.

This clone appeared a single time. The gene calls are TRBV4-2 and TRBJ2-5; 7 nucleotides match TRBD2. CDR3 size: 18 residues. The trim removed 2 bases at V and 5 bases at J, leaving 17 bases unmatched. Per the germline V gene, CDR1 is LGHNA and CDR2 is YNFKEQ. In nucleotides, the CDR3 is TGTGCCAGCAGCCAAACGGGGGACTACCTTGGTGGCGGCGAGACCCAGTACTTC. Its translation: CASSQTGDYLGGGETQYF.

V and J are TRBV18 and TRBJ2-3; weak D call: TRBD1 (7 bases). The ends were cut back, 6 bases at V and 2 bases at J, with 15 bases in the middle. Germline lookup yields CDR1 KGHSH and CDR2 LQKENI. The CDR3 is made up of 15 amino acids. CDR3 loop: CASSTGAGNTDTQYF. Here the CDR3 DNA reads TGTGCCAGCTCCACAGGGGCGGGAAACACAGATACGCAGTATTTT.

As DNA, the CDR3 is TGCAGCGTGATTGGGACAGGGAGACCTGAAGCTTTCTTT. It translates to CSVIGTGRPEAFF. The chain carries TRBV29-1 and TRBJ1-1; 9 nucleotides align to TRBD1. J gave up 6 bases and V 6 bases, and 8 bases lay outside the gene matches. Germline assignment: CDR1 SQVTM and CDR2 ANQGSEA. CDR3 length: 13 residues.

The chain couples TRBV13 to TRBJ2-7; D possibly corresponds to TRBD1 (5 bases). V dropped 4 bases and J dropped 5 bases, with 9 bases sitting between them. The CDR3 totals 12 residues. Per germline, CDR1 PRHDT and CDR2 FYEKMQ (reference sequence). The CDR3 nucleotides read TGTGCCAGCAGCTACCAGGGTAACGAGCAGTACTTC. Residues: CASSYQGNEQYF. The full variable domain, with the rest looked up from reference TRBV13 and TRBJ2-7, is AAGVIQSPRHLIKEKRETATLKCYPIPRHDTVYWYQQGPGQDPQFLISFYEKMQSDKGSIPDRFSAQQFSDYHSELNMSSLELGDSALYFCASSYQGNEQYFGPGTRLTVT.